This T cell receptor beta chain originates from a study of shared clonotypes between healthy human individuals. Sequencing was performed with immunoSEQ multiplex PCR; in TCRdb, only in-frame clones are kept and a portion is missing. The sample carries roughly 1,800,000 clones, around 96% recorded once. CD45RO-negative, CCR7-selected cells formed the naive CD8 fraction, which excluded terminally differentiated effector memory CD45RA+ cells. This CDR3 has 16 residues. Looked up from germline, CDR1 is SGHRS and CDR2 is YFSETQ. With 1 base removed from V and 0 bases from J, the gap between germline ends came to 11 bases.

The sequence was collected from a man younger than 30 in good health. Input material: naive CD8+ T cells sorted from blood. The V gene is TRBV5-1, the J gene TRBJ2-1; D possibly corresponds to TRBD2 (5 bases). CDR3 sequence reads: CASSLPAGSSYNEQFF. CDR3 coding DNA: TGCGCCAGCAGCTTGCCGGCGGGCAGCTCCTACAATGAGCAGTTCTTC. The whole variable domain, remainder taken from reference TRBV5-1 and TRBJ2-1, is KAGVTQTPRYLIKTRGQQVTLSCSPISGHRSVSWYQQTPGQGLQFLFEYFSETQRNKGNFPGRFSGRQFSNSRSEMNVSTLELGDSALYLCASSLPAGSSYNEQFFGPGTRLTVL.